What follows is one TCR beta chain and its context. The sample originates from a study of CD8 T cells in Susac syndrome. Random hexamers were used to reverse transcribe 0.5 to 1 ug of RNA. From the immunoSEQ multiplex PCR reads, TCRdb called clonotypes with MiXCR, one entry per CDR3 protein. The table lists 130,000 to 150,000 distinct CDR3 sequences, over 85% of them singletons, with approximately 0.25% in the top ten. Sample: CD8+ T cells from PBMCs. This clonotype was obtained from a human donor in good health.

The CDR3 region has the DNA TGTGCCAGCAGTGAAAGGAGCTCAATACACGAGCAGTACTTC. As protein: CASSERSSIHEQYF. The chain links TRBV2 to TRBJ2-7; D not resolved. CDR1 and CDR2 (germline): SNHLY, FYNNEI. This CDR3 region has 14 residues. Trimming stripped 2 bases from V and 5 bases from J, with 13 bases between.